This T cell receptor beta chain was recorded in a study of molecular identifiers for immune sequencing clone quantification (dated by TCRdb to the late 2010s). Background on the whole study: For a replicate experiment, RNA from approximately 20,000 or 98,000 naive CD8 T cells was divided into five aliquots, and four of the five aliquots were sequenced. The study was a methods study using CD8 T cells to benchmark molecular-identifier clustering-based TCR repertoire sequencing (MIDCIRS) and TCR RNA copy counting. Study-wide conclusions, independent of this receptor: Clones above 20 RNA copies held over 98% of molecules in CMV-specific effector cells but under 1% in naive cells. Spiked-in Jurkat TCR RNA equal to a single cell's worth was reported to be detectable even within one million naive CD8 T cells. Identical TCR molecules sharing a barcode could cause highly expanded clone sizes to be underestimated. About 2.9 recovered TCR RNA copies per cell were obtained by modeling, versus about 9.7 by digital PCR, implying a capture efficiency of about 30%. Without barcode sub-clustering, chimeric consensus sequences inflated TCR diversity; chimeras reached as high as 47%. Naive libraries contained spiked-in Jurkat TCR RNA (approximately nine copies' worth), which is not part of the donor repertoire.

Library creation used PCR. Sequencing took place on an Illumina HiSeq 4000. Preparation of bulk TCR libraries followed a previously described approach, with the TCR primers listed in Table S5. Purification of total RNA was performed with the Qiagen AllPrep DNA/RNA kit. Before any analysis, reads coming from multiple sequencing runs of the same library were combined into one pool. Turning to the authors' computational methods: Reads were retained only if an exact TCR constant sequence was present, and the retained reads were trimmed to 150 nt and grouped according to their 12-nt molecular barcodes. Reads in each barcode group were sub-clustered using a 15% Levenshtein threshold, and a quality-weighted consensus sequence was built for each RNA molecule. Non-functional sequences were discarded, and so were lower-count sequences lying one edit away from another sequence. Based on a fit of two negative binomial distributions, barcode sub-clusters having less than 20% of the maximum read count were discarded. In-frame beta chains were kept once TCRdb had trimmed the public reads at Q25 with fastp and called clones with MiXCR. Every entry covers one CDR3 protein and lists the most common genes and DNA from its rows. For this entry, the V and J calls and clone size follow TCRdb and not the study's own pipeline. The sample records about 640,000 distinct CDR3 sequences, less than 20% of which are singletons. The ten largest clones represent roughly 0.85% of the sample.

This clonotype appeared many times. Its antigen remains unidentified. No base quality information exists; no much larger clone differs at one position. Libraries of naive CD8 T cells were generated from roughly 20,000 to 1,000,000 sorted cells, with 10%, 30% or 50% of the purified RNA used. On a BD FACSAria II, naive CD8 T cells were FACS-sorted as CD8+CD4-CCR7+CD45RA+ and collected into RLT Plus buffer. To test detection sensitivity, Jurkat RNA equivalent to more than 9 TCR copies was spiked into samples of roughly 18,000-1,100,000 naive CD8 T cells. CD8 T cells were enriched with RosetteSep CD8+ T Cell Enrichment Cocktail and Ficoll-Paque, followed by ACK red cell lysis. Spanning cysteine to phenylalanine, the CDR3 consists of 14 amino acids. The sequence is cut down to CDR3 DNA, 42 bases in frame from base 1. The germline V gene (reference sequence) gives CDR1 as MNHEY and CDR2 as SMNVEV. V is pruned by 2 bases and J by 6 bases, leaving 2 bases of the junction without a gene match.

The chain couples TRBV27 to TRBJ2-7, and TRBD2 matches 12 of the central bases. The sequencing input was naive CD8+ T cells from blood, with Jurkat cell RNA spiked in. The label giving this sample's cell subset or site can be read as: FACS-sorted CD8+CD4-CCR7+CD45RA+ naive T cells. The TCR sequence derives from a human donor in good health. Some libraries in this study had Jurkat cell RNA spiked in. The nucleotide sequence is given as TGTGCCAGCAGTTTAGGACTAGCGGGGACCGAGCAGTACTTC. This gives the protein CASSLGLAGTEQYF.